This T cell receptor beta chain originates from a study of memory CD4+ T cells and cytomegalovirus serostatus. Study details: Healthy Belgian adult donors included about nine CMV-positive and some 23 CMV-negative people.

Note on this clone: Its matching antigen is unknown.

Single viable CD3+CD4+CD8-CD45RO+ cells were sorted as the memory CD4+ T cells. Donors' CMV status reflects serum IgG against pp150, pp28, p38, p52. Study-wide results and limits: CMV serostatus prediction reached median AUC around 0.95, or 0.9 with US-trained model. About two fifths of the roughly 150 known CMV-associated TCRbeta sequences appeared in CD4+ memory.

The protocol was immunoSEQ multiplex PCR, while the TCRdb copy is restricted to in-frame clones and leaves out a portion. The sample lists 35,000 to 40,000 clones; approximately 79% were seen once. The CDR3 runs to 13 residues. The germline gives CDR1 MNHEY, CDR2 SMNVEV (reference sequence). V was shortened by 5 bases and J by 2 bases, with 10 bases between the two germline ends. The rearrangement uses TRBV27 and TRBJ2-7; maybe TRBD1 (5 bases). The sequence was collected from an adult in good health and CMV-seropositive. Sequencing was carried out using memory CD4+ T cells from blood. The CDR3 is CASSRGRTYEQYF. DNA of the CDR3: TGTGCCAGCAGTAGGGGCCGCACCTACGAGCAGTACTTC.